This paragraph covers one T cell receptor beta chain sequence. The record originates from a study of shared clonotypes between healthy human individuals. Sequencing used immunoSEQ multiplex PCR; TCRdb keeps in-frame clones, though not all of them. The sample includes tens of thousands of clones, about 65% of them seen just once. This CDR3 comprises 12 residues. Trimming cost V 3 bases and J 5 bases, with 10 bases left between them. The germline V gene encodes CDR1 GTSNPN and CDR2 SVGIG (reference sequence). Source material: memory CD8+ T cells sorted from blood. As to subset: CD45RO+ cells pooled with CCR7-negative TemRA cells. This clonotype was obtained from a young man in good health. The rearrangement links TRBV30 to TRBJ1-2, with TRBD1 as a possible D gene (5 bases). The CDR3 sequence: CAWSQGWYGYTF. CDR3 nucleotides: TGTGCCTGGAGCCAGGGTTGGTATGGCTACACCTTC.